This TCR beta chain is from a study of graft-versus-host responses after intestinal transplantation. Study context: Recipients received multivisceral, liver-intestinal, or isolated intestinal transplants.

Germline loops: CDR1 SEHNR, CDR2 FQNEAQ (reference sequence). The length of the CDR3 is 18 residues. The trim removed 6 bases at V and 1 base at J, leaving 11 bases unmatched. Clones were sequenced by immunoSEQ multiplex PCR, and TCRdb holds only the in-frame ones, with some missing. Of 28,000 or so clones listed, roughly 83% are singletons. With regard to this clone: Its antigen is still unknown.

The study, taken as a whole, reports: Circulating GvH clone levels at their peak were associated with HvG declines (early post-transplant). GvH clones turned up in recipient marrow; some had shown up first in ileum or blood.

The sequencing here drew on unstimulated CD8+ T cells sorted from spleen or lymph node cells, taken before intestinal transplant. This chain uses TRBV7-9 with TRBJ2-1; 11 bases are shared with TRBD1. This receptor was identified in a human donor who received an intestinal transplant. CDR3 protein: CASRGQGAAPRSYNEQFF. CDR3 in DNA: TGTGCCAGCAGAGGACAGGGGGCAGCTCCCCGATCCTACAATGAGCAGTTCTTC.